The 29 T cell receptor beta chains presented below share a single source sample, sequenced in a study of blood T cell repertoires in COVID-19. Repertoires were generated with immunoSEQ multiplex PCR, while TCRdb's copy carries only in-frame clones and drops some. The sample comprises about 440,000 clones, nearly 90% of which are singletons, and 1.5% to 2% rests with the top ten. The sample taken for sequencing was PBMCs or T cells enriched from blood (not recorded which). The receptors originated from a woman under 30 with acute COVID-19.

With respect to this clone: The sample has other DNA sequences that encode this CDR3 too. The chain has TRBV10-3 and TRBJ1-5, with a weak D call TRBD1 (5 bases). This CDR3 is built from 14 residues. Germline V lookup: CDR1 ENHRY, CDR2 SYGVKD. With 0 bases removed from V and 4 bases from J, the gap between germline ends came to 7 bases. The CDR3 spells CAISESGGNQPQHF. The DNA of the CDR3 is TGTGCCATCAGTGAGTCGGGGGGGAATCAGCCCCAGCATTTT.

V usage is TRBV29-1 and J usage is TRBJ1-2, with D tentatively TRBD1 (6 bases). V was clipped by 4 bases and J by 4 bases, with 7 bases between them. Germline V gives CDR1 SQVTM, CDR2 ANQGSEA. The CDR3 sequence is 11 residues long. In DNA, the CDR3 is TGCAGCGTTGGGGACACCTATGGCTACACCTTC. Translation gives CSVGDTYGYTF.

V and J are TRBV7-2 and TRBJ2-7; no definite D call. The CDR3 is made up of 14 amino acids. Trimming took 7 bases from V and 2 from J, leaving 15 bases between them. Germline V CDR1 and CDR2: SGHTA, FQGNSA. Here the CDR3 reads CASTISTGPYEQYF. The CDR3 nucleotides are TGTGCCAGCACCATTTCGACTGGCCCCTACGAGCAGTACTTC.

The chain recombines TRBV27 with TRBJ2-5; TRBD2 agrees at 9 bases. This CDR3 is 14 amino acids long. Germline assignment: CDR1 MNHEY and CDR2 SMNVEV (reference sequence). Trimming removed 5 bases from V and 2 bases from J; junction bases left unmatched: 3. The CDR3 is CASSNGLAQETQYF. For the CDR3, the DNA is TGTGCCAGCAGTAACGGACTAGCGCAAGAGACCCAGTACTTC.

V is TRBV7-8 and J is TRBJ2-2; 8 nucleotides agree with TRBD2. V shed 5 bases, J shed 7 bases, and the junction held 6 bases outside the gene matches. The germline gives CDR1 SGHVS, CDR2 FQNEAQ. The CDR3 has 14 residues. The DNA for the CDR3 is TGTGCCAGCAGCCCGGGAGGGGTCAACGGGGAGCTGTTTTTT. Protein product: CASSPGGVNGELFF.

The rearrangement joins TRBV5-1 to TRBJ2-2; possibly TRBD2 for D (6 bases). The V gene's germline CDR1 is SGHRS and CDR2 YFSETQ. The V end was cut by 2 bases, the J end by 8 bases, with 19 bases between. The CDR3 extends over 16 amino acids. The CDR3 DNA is TGCGCCAGCAGCTTTTCCGGGAGTCGGGGATGGGGGGAGCTGTTTTTT. It is translated as CASSFSGSRGWGELFF.

The chain joins TRBV9 to TRBJ2-7; 11 nucleotides align to TRBD2. Germline V gene data show CDR1 as SGDLS and CDR2 as YYNGEE. The CDR3 sequence is 15 residues long. With V trimmed by 0 bases and J by 5 bases, 4 bases remained unmatched. CDR3 in DNA: TGTGCCAGCAGCGTAGATACTAGCGGGGGCGACGAGCAGTACTTC. As protein: CASSVDTSGGDEQYF.

The chain employs TRBV5-1 and TRBJ2-5, with a weak D call TRBD2 (5 bases). This CDR3 is 14 amino acids long. Looked up from germline, CDR1 is SGHRS and CDR2 is YFSETQ. V lost 4 bases and J lost 5, with 15 bases in between. The CDR3 DNA reads as TGCGCCAGCAGCGATAGACCAGGCGGGGAGACCCAGTACTTC. Translating gives CASSDRPGGETQYF.

The chain couples TRBV12-3 or TRBV12-4 to TRBJ1-4; TRBD1 matches 8 bases. V dropped 3 bases and J dropped 10; count of bases not matched to a gene: 4. The CDR3 is 13 residues long. The CDR3 DNA reads as TGTGCCAGCAGTTTTCAGGGGGCTGGAAAACTGTTTTTT. Its protein is CASSFQGAGKLFF.

This rearrangement joins TRBV10-3 to TRBJ1-1; D might be TRBD1 (6 bases). Trimming stripped 8 bases from V and 4 bases from J, with 17 bases between. CDR1 is ENHRY, CDR2 SYGVKD, per germline. CDR3 length: 14 residues. The CDR3 here is CAIGAVGAGTEAFF. DNA of the CDR3: TGTGCCATCGGCGCGGTGGGGGCTGGCACTGAAGCTTTCTTT.

The chain uses TRBV4-1 and TRBJ2-4; 7 nucleotides agree with TRBD2. The CDR3 sequence is 19 residues long. From germline, CDR1 is MGHRA and CDR2 YSYEKL. The V segment lost 1 base and the J segment 0 bases; nucleotides outside the gene matches: 12. In nucleotides, the CDR3 is TGCGCCAGCAGCCAAGTCCCTAGCGGCTCCTCGGGAGCCAAAAACATTCAGTACTTC. Translation gives CASSQVPSGSSGAKNIQYF.

The rearrangement links TRBV28 to TRBJ2-5; no definite D call. Germline values: CDR1 MDHEN, CDR2 SYDVKM. Trimming took 3 bases from V and 5 from J, leaving 10 bases between them. This CDR3 has 13 amino acids. Here the CDR3 DNA reads TGTGCCAGCAGTTTGGGCCCCTCGGAGACCCAGTACTTC. Protein product: CASSLGPSETQYF.

The chain has TRBV4-3 and TRBJ1-1, with 9 bases lining up with TRBD1. After removal of 7 bases from V and 3 bases from J, the junction contained 6 bases not matched to a gene. The germline CDR1 and CDR2 sequences are LGHNA and YSLEER. This CDR3 region has 14 residues. Here the CDR3 reads CASTAGDRDTEAFF. The CDR3 DNA is TGCGCCAGCACCGCTGGGGACAGGGACACTGAAGCTTTCTTT.

The rearrangement links TRBV30 to TRBJ2-3; 8 positions agree with TRBD2. Germline V gene lookup returns CDR1 GTSNPN and CDR2 SVGIG (reference sequence). V lost 4 bases, J lost 3 bases, and 3 bases stayed unmatched. This CDR3 has 13 residues. The CDR3 nucleotides are TGTGCCTGGATACCTAGCGGGACAGATACGCAGTATTTT. Translation: CAWIPSGTDTQYF.

This clone has only one observation. The gene calls are TRBV10-3 and TRBJ1-1; D might be TRBD1 (5 bases). CDR1 and CDR2 from the germline V gene are ENHRY and SYGVKD. The CDR3 sequence is 11 residues long. Trimming removed 3 bases from V and 7 bases from J, with 6 bases in between. CDR3 nucleotide sequence: TGTGCCATCAGTGAAGGACATGAAGCTTTCTTT. It codes for CAISEGHEAFF.

J is TRBJ1-2 and V is TRBV6-2 or TRBV6-3; D is ambiguous. V was cut by 2 bases and J by 6 bases, with 10 bases left in between. Germline V gives CDR1 MNHEY, CDR2 SVGEGT. This CDR3 region has 13 residues. CDR3 protein: CASSYGQTNGYTF. The CDR3 DNA is TGTGCCAGCAGTTACGGGCAGACTAATGGCTACACCTTC.

This chain connects TRBV6-1 to TRBJ1-2, with 10 positions matching TRBD1. The CDR3 extends over 15 amino acids. The germline V gene has CDR1 MNHNS and CDR2 SASEGT. Unmatched junction bases numbered 8, after V lost 2 bases and J lost 8 bases. The CDR3 spells CASSELGQGIGGYTF. The CDR3 bases are TGTGCCAGCAGTGAACTGGGACAGGGGATCGGAGGCTACACCTTC.

The chain has TRBV7-3 and TRBJ1-6; 7 bases are a match to TRBD1. V was pared by 8 bases and J by 7 bases, with 2 bases of the junction left unmatched. Germline assignment: CDR1 SGHTA and CDR2 FQGTGA. The CDR3 consists of 12 residues. CDR3 protein: CASATGNSPLHF. CDR3 nucleotides: TGTGCCAGCGCGACAGGGAATTCACCCCTCCACTTT.

This clone has just a few counts. Other DNA sequences within the sample encode an identical CDR3. The rearrangement links TRBV7-9 to TRBJ1-6, with D possibly being TRBD1 (6 bases). V was shortened by 2 bases and J by 6 bases, with 11 bases between the two germline ends. Germline lookup yields CDR1 SEHNR and CDR2 FQNEAQ (reference sequence). This CDR3 is 15 amino acids long. The CDR3 sequence is CASSLSSRGNSPLHF. DNA of the CDR3: TGTGCCAGCAGCTTATCTTCCAGGGGTAATTCACCCCTCCACTTT.

This chain connects TRBV18 to TRBJ1-1; maybe TRBD1 (6 bases). With 5 bases removed from V and 1 base from J, the gap between germline ends came to 11 bases. This CDR3 is built from 14 residues. The germline gives CDR1 KGHSH, CDR2 LQKENI. The CDR3: CASSGQGPNTEAFF. In DNA form, the CDR3 reads TGTGCCAGCTCAGGCCAGGGGCCGAACACTGAAGCTTTCTTT.

The chain carries TRBV10-2 and TRBJ1-3; maybe TRBD1 (5 bases). CDR1 is WSHSY and CDR2 is SAAADI in the germline V gene. Trimming removed 7 bases from V and 0 bases from J, with 16 bases in between. CDR3 size: 16 residues. CDR3 in DNA: TGCGCCAGCAAAGGCCCGGGACTCTTCTCTGGAAACACCATATATTTT. This codes for CASKGPGLFSGNTIYF.

This rearrangement joins TRBV19 to TRBJ2-3; TRBD2 matches at 7 bases. The J segment lost 1 base and the V segment lost 2 bases, leaving 6 bases of the junction unmatched. Germline V gene data show CDR1 as LNHDA and CDR2 as SQIVND (reference sequence). The CDR3 covers 16 residues. CDR3 nucleotides: TGTGCCAGTAGTATATCAGCGGGGACGCGCACAGATACGCAGTATTTT. Translation gives CASSISAGTRTDTQYF.

The V and J genes are TRBV4-2 and TRBJ2-3, with 7 bases fitting TRBD2. The CDR3 covers 15 residues. V lost 4 bases, J lost 4 bases, and 8 bases stayed unmatched. Per the germline V gene, CDR1 is LGHNA and CDR2 is YNFKEQ. Written as DNA, the CDR3 is TGTGCCAGCAGCCCAGAGACAGCGGGGCCAGATACGCAGTATTTT. It translates to CASSPETAGPDTQYF.

As for this clone: An end of the junction does not agree with germline; a read error may underlie this. The rearrangement uses TRBV10-3 and TRBJ2-1; TRBD2 aligns across 10 bases. The CDR3 has 13 amino acids. The germline CDR1 and CDR2 sequences are ENHRY and SYGVKD. The CDR3 DNA sequence: TGTGCCGTCAGCACTAGCGGGGACAATGAGCAGTTCTTC. This translates into CAVSTSGDNEQFF.

CDR3 loop: CASSPPSLEGEKLFF. CDR3 DNA sequence: TGTGCCAGCTCACCACCGTCACTCGAGGGTGAAAAACTGTTTTTT. The J gene is TRBJ1-4, the V gene TRBV18; D gene ambiguous. The ends were cut back, 0 bases at V and 7 bases at J, with 12 bases in the middle. The germline V gene encodes CDR1 KGHSH and CDR2 LQKENI. CDR3 length: 15 residues.

The chain joins TRBV2 to TRBJ1-5; possible D gene TRBD1, 5 bases. The germline V gene encodes CDR1 SNHLY and CDR2 FYNNEI. The CDR3 loop spans 13 amino acids. V was cut by 3 bases and J by 2 bases, with 5 bases left in between. CDR3 nucleotide sequence: TGTGCCAGCAGTGACAGGGGCAATCAGCCCCAGCATTTT. Translation gives CASSDRGNQPQHF.

The chain recombines TRBV11-3 with TRBJ2-3, with TRBD1 identical over 12 bases. Per germline, CDR1 SGHNT and CDR2 YENEEA. The CDR3 has 17 amino acids. V trimming: 2 bases; J trimming: 3 bases; junction bases outside the gene matches: 6. CDR3 nucleotides: TGTGCCAGCAGCTTAAGTCCGGGACAGGGGGCTACAGATACGCAGTATTTT. Translated: CASSLSPGQGATDTQYF.

This chain connects TRBV7-9 to TRBJ2-2; no reliable D call. This CDR3 comprises 16 residues. Trimming took off 1 base at V and 0 bases at J, with 9 bases between the two ends. Germline V lookup: CDR1 SEHNR, CDR2 FQNEAQ (reference sequence). The CDR3 DNA follows: TGTGCCAGCAGCTTAGTCCTGTTCGCGAACACCGGGGAGCTGTTTTTT. It codes for CASSLVLFANTGELFF.

This clone was observed a few times. The chain is built from TRBV6-6 and TRBJ1-3; no definite D call. The CDR3 runs to 16 residues. Trimming removed 5 bases from V and 0 bases from J, with 14 bases in between. The germline gives CDR1 MNHNY, CDR2 SVGAGI (reference sequence). CDR3 sequence: CASSQPRAASGNTIYF. In DNA form, the CDR3 reads TGTGCCAGCAGTCAACCCCGAGCGGCCTCTGGAAACACCATATATTTT.